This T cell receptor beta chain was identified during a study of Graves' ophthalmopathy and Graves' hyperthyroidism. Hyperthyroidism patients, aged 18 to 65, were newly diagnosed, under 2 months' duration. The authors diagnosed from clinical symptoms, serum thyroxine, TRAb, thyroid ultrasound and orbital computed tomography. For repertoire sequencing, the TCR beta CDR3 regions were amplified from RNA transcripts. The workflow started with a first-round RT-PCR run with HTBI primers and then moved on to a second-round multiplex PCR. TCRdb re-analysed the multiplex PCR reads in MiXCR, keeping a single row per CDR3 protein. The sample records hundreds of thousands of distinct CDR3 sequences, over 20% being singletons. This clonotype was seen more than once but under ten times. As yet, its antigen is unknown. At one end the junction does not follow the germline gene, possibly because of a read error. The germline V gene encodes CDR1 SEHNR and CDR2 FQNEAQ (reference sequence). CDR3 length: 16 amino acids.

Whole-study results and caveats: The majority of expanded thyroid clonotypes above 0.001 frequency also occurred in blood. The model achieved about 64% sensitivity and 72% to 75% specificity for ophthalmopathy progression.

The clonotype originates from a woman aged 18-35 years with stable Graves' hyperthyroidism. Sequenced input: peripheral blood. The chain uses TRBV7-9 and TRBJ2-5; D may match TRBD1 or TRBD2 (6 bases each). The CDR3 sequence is CASSPSGGPVQEAQYF. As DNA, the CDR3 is TGTGCCAGCAGCCCTTCCGGGGGCCCCGTCCAAGAGGCCCAGTACTTC.